This TCR beta chain was obtained from a study of blood T cell repertoires in COVID-19. Looking at the study overall: The study drew acute and convalescent COVID-19 samples from the United States, Italy and Spain. T cells, B-cell-depleted T cells, or PBMCs provided the cDNA or gDNA that served as material.

This clone turned up a few times. Authors' methods: Reference gene primer amplification gave nucleated cell count estimates. This table comes from immunoSEQ multiplex PCR, and its TCRdb copy is limited to in-frame clones, with some not included. The DNA gave D and trimming, while V, J and clone size come from that table. Of fewer than 95,000 clones detected, about two thirds appear once; the ten largest clones hold approximately 15%. Germline assignment: CDR1 SEHNR and CDR2 FQNEAQ (reference sequence). This CDR3 comprises 13 residues. After removal of 8 bases from V and 5 bases from J, the junction contained 7 bases not matched to a gene.

The V gene is TRBV7-9, the J gene TRBJ2-7, with 9 bases lining up with TRBD1. This receptor was identified in a woman older than 75 with acute or convalescent COVID-19. The sequenced sample consisted of peripheral blood. The CDR3, as DNA: TGTGCCAGCGGGACAGGGATAGTGCACGAGCAGTACTTC. The encoded protein is CASGTGIVHEQYF.